The present T cell receptor beta chain was sequenced within a study of T cells in localized non-small cell lung cancer. Study-wide points: Turning up in adjacent lung were a median around 60 of the top 100 tumor clones.

As for this clone: Antigen: not known.

Assay used: immunoSEQ multiplex PCR; TCRdb lists only in-frame clones, some missing. The sample shows 20,000 to 25,000 clones, 85% to 90% of them seen only once. The sample was peripheral blood, taken before any cancer treatment. This TCR was recovered from a male donor older than 55 with stage I squamous cell lung carcinoma.

The CDR3 DNA reads TGTGCCAGCAGTTACTTTCGGGGGGGCACAGGAAACACCATATATTTT. This gives the protein CASSYFRGGTGNTIYF. V and J are TRBV6-5 and TRBJ1-3; D is perhaps TRBD1 (6 bases). V lost 1 base, J lost 4 bases, and 14 bases lay in between. This CDR3 contains 16 residues. The germline V gene encodes CDR1 MNHEY and CDR2 SVGAGI.